This TCR beta chain was recorded in a study of blood T cells in healthy people across ages. PCR was performed a second time for roughly 7 to 12 cycles using a sample-barcoded 5' primer and a J-beta primer mix. TCRdb passed the 5' RACE reads through MiXCR, listing each CDR3 protein once. The repertoire holds about 570,000 distinct CDR3 sequences, with roughly a quarter as singletons. This clonotype was seen more than once but under ten times. Sequencing input: blood. The sequence was collected from a woman aged 70-85 years in good health.

The CDR3 nucleotides read TGTGCCAGCAGCTATGGGGATTCGGGAGAGCAGTACTTC. It translates to CASSYGDSGEQYF. The chain couples TRBV7-9 to TRBJ2-7, with D possibly matching TRBD2 (5 bases). The CDR3 covers 13 residues. Between the trimmed V and J ends, which lost 4 bases and 7 bases, there was a span of 14 bases. Germline V lookup: CDR1 SEHNR, CDR2 FQNEAQ (reference sequence).